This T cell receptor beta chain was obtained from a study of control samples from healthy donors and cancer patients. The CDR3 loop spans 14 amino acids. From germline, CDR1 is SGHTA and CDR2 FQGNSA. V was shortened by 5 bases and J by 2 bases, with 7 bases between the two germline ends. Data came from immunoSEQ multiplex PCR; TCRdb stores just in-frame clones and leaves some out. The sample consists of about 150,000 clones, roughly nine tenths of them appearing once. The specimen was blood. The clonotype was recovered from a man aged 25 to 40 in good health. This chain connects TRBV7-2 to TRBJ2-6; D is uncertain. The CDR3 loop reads CASSPRPGANVLTF. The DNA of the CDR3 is TGTGCCAGCAGCCCTCGGCCTGGGGCCAACGTCCTGACTTTC.